This T cell receptor beta chain emerged from a study of blood T cell repertoires in COVID-19. Study-level information: Sites across the United States, Italy and Spain contributed samples from acute and convalescent COVID-19. Sources were T cells, B-cell-depleted T cells, or PBMCs; the material itself was cDNA or gDNA.

The V and J ends lost 6 bases and 0 bases, in that order; junction bases with no gene match: 2. Germline V gives CDR1 SGHRS, CDR2 YFSETQ. The CDR3 covers 14 residues. Study processing details: Amplification of reference gene primers provided the estimated nucleated cell counts. TCRdb's copy holds only in-frame clones and misses some; the assay was immunoSEQ multiplex PCR. The DNA was the basis for D and trimming; V, J and clone size are from that table. The top ten clones hold under 30% of a sample with just under 50,000 clones, less than 80% of them seen once. The specimen was peripheral blood. The TCR sequence derives from an older man with acute or convalescent COVID-19. The V gene is TRBV5-1, the J gene TRBJ2-2, with 7 bases matching TRBD1. CDR3 residues: CASTGTANTGELFF. The CDR3 bases are TGCGCCAGCACAGGGACAGCGAACACCGGGGAGCTGTTTTTT.